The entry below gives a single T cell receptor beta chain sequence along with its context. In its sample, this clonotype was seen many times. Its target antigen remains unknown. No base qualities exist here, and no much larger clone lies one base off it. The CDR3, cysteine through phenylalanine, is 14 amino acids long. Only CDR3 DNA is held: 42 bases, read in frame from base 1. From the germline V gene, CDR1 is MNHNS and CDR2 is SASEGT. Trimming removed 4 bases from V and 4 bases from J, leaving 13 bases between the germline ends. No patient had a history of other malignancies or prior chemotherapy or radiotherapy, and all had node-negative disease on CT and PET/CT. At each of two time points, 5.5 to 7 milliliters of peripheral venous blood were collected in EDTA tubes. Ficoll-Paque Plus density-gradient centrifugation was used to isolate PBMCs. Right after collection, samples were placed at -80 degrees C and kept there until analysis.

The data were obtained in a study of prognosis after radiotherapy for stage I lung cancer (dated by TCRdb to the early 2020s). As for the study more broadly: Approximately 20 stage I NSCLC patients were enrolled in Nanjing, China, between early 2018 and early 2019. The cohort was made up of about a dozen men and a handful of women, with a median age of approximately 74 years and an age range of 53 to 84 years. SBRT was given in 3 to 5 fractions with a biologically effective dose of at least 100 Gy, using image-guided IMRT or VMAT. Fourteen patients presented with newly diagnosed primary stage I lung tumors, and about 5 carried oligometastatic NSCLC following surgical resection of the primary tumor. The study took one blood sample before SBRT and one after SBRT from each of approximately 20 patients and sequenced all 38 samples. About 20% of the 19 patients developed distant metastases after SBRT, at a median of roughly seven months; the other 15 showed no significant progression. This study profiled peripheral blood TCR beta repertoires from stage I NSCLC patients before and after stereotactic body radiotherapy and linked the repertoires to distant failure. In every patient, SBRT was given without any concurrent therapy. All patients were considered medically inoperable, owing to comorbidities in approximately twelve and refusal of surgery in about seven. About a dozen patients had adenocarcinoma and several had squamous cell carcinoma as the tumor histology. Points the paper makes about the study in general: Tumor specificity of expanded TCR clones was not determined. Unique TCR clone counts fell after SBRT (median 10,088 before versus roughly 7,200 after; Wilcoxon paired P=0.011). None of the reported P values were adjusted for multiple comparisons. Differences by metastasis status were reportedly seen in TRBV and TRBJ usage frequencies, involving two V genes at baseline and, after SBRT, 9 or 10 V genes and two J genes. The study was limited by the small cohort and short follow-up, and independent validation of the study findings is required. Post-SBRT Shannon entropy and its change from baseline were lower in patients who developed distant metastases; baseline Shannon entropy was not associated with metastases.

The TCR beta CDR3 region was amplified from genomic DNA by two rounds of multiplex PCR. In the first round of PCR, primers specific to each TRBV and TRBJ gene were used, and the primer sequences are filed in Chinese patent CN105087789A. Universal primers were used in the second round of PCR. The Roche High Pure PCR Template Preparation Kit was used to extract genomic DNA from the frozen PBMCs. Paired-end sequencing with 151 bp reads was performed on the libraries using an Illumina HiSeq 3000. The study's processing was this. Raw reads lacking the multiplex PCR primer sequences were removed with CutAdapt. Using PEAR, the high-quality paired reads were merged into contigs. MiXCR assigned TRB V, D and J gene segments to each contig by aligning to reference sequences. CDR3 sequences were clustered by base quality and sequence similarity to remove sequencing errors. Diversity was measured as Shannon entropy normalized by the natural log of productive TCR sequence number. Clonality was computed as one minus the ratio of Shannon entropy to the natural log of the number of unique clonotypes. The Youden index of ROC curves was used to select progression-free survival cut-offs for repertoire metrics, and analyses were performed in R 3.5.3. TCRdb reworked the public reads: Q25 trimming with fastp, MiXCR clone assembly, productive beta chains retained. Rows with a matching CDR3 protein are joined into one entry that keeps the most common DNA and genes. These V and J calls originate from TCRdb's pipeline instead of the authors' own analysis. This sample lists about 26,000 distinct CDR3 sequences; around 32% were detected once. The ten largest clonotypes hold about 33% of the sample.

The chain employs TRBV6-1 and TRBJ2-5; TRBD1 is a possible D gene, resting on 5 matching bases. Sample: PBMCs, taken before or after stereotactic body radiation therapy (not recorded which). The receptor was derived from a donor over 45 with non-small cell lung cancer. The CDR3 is CASSGQPSRETQYF. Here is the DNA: TGTGCCAGCAGTGGACAGCCCTCCAGAGAGACCCAGTACTTC.